Detailed here is one TCR beta chain. The data were obtained in a study of T cell changes during pregnancy in multiple sclerosis. The CDR3 covers 14 residues. Germline V gene lookup returns CDR1 SGHNT and CDR2 YYREEE (reference sequence). The trim removed 2 bases at V and 8 bases at J, leaving 6 bases unmatched. Sequenced by immunoSEQ multiplex PCR; TCRdb stores in-frame clones only, minus some. The table lists roughly 60,000 clones, approximately 90% of them singletons. The chain employs TRBV5-4 and TRBJ1-2; 10 bases align to TRBD1. The sequence came from a female donor with multiple sclerosis, enrolled in a pregnancy study. The sequencing used CD4+ T cells from peripheral blood mononuclear cells, collected in the first trimester of pregnancy. The CDR3 loop reads CASSLRDRGSGYTF. CDR3 in DNA: TGTGCCAGCAGCTTAAGGGACAGGGGTAGCGGCTACACCTTC.